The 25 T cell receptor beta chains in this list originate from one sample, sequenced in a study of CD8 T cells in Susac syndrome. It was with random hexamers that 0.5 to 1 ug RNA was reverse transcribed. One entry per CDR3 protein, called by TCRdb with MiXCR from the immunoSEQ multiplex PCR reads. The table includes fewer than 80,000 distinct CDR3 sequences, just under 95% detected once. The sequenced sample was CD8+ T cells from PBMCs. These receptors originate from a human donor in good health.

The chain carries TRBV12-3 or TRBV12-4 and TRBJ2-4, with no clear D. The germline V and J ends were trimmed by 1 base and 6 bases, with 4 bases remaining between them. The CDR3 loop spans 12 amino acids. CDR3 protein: CASSLGGNIQYF. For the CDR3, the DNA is TGTGCCAGCAGTTTAGGCGGAAACATTCAGTACTTC.

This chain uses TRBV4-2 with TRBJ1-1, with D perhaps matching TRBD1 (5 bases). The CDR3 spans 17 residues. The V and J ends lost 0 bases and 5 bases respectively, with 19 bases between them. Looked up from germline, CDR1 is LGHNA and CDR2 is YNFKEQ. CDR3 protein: CASSQDFSPGGSTEAFF. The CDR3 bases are TGTGCCAGCAGCCAAGATTTTTCCCCCGGGGGAAGTACTGAAGCTTTCTTT.

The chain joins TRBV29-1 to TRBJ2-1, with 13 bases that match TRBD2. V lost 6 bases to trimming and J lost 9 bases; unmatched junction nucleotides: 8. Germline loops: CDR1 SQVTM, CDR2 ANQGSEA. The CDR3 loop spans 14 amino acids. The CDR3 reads CSVDGLAGVPEQFF. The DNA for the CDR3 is TGCAGCGTGGACGGACTAGCGGGGGTCCCTGAGCAGTTCTTC.

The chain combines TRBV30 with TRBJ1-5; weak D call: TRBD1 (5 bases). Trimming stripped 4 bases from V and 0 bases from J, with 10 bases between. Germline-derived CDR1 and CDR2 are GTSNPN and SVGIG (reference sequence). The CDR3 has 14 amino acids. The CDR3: CAWTDSYSNQPQHF. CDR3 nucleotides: TGTGCCTGGACTGACAGCTATAGCAATCAGCCCCAGCATTTT.

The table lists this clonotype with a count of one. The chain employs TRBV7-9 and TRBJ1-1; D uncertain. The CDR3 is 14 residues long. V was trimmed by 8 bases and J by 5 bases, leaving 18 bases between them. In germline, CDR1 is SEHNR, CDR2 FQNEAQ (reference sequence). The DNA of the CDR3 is TGTGCCAGCGTACCCCCCTCTCCGGCGACTGAAGCTTTCTTT. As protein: CASVPPSPATEAFF.

CDR3: CASSLTRSGANVLTF. Written as DNA, the CDR3 is TGTGCCAGCAGTTTGACGCGATCTGGGGCCAACGTCCTGACTTTC. V and J are TRBV27 and TRBJ2-6; D unresolved. The CDR3 runs 15 residues. Per germline, CDR1 MNHEY and CDR2 SMNVEV (reference sequence). Trimming took off 3 bases at V and 1 base at J, with 7 bases between the two ends.

CDR3 loop: CSARDPNVSGNTIYF. CDR3 DNA: TGCAGTGCTAGAGACCCAAACGTCTCTGGAAACACCATATATTTT. V is TRBV20-1 and J is TRBJ1-3, with D unresolved. There are 15 residues in the CDR3. V shed 0 bases and J shed 0 bases, with 9 bases lying between them. Germline values: CDR1 DFQATT, CDR2 SNEGSKA (reference sequence).

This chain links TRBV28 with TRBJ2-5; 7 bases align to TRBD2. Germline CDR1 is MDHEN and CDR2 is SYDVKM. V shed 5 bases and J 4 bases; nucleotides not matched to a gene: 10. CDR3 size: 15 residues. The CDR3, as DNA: TGTGCCAGCAGTGCGATATTAGCGGGTAGAGAGACCCAGTACTTC. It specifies CASSAILAGRETQYF.

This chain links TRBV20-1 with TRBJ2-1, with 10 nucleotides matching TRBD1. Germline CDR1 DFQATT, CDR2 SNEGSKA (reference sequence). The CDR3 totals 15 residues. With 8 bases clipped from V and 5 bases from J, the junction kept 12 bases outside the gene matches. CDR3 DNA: TGCAGTCTTATCGGGGACAGGGGCTTCGACAATGAGCAGTTCTTC. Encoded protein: CSLIGDRGFDNEQFF.

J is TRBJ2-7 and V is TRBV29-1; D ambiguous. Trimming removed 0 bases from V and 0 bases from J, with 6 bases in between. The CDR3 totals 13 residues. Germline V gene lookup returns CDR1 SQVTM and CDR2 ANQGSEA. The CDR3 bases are TGCAGCGTTGAAGACAGCCTCTCCTACGAGCAGTACTTC. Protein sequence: CSVEDSLSYEQYF.

The CDR3 loop is CASSQGGGAYEQYF. The CDR3 coding sequence is TGTGCCAGCAGCCAGGGCGGGGGAGCCTACGAGCAGTACTTC. The chain combines TRBV3-1 with TRBJ2-7, with 7 bases that match TRBD2. Germline assignment: CDR1 LGHDT and CDR2 YNNKEL (reference sequence). Trimming removed 3 bases from V and 2 bases from J; junction bases left unmatched: 4. CDR3 length: 14 amino acids.

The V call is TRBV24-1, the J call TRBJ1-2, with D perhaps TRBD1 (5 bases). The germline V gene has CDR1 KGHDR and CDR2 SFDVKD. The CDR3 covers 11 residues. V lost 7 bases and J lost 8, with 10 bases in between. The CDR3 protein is CATSQGSGYTF. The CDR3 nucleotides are TGTGCCACCAGCCAGGGCAGCGGCTACACCTTC.

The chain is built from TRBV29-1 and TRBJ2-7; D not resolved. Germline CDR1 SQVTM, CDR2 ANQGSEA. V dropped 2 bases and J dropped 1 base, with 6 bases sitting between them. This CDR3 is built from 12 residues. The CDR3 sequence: CSVEHTSYEQYF. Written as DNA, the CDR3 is TGCAGCGTTGAACACACTTCCTACGAGCAGTACTTC.

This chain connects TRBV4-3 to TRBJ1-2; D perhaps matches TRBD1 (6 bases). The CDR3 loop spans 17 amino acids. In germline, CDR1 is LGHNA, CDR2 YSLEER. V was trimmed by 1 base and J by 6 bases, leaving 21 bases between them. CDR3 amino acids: CASSQGISETGIDGYTF. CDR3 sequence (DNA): TGCGCCAGCAGCCAAGGGATCTCCGAAACAGGGATAGATGGCTACACCTTC.

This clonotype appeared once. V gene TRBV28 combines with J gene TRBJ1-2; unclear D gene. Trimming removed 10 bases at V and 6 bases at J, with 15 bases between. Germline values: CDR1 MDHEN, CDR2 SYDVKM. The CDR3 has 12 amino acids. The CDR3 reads CATLVEGNGYTF. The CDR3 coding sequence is TGTGCCACCCTCGTCGAGGGAAATGGCTACACCTTC.

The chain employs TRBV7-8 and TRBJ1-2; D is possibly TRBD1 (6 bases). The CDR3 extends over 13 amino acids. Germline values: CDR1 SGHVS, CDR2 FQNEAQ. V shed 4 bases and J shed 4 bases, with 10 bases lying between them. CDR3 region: CASSYDRPYGYTF. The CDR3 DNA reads TGTGCCAGCAGCTATGACAGGCCCTATGGCTACACCTTC.

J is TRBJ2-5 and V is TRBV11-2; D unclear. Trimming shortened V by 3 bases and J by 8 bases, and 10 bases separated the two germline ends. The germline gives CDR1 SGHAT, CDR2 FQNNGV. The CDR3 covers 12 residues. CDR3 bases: TGTGCCAGCAGCTTGGCTTATGACACCCAGTACTTC. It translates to CASSLAYDTQYF. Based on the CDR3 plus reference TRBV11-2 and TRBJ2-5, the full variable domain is EAGVAQSPRYKIIEKRQSVAFWCNPISGHATLYWYQQILGQGPKLLIQFQNNGVVDDSQLPKDRFSAERLKGVDSTLKIQPAKLEDSAVYLCASSLAYDTQYFGPGTRLLVL.

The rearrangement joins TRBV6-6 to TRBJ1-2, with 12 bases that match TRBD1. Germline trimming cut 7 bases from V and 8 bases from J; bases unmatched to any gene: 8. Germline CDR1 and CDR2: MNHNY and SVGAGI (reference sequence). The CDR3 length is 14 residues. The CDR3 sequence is CASTEGQGARGYTF. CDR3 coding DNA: TGTGCCAGCACAGAGGGACAGGGGGCGCGGGGCTACACCTTC.

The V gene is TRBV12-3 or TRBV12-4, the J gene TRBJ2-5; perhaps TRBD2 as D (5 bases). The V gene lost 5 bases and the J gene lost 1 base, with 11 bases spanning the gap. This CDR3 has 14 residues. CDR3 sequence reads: CASSTVRAQETQYF. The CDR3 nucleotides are TGTGCCAGCAGTACCGTGCGGGCCCAAGAGACCCAGTACTTC.

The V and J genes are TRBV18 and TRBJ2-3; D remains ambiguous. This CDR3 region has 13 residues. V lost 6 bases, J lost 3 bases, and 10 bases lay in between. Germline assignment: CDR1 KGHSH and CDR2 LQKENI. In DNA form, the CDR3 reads TGTGCCAGCTCCCTCGTGGTGACAGATACGCAGTATTTT. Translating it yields CASSLVVTDTQYF. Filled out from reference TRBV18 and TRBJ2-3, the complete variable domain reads NAGVMQNPRHLVRRRGQEARLRCSPMKGHSHVYWYRQLPEEGLKFMVYLQKENIIDESGMPKERFSAEFPKEGPSILRIQQVVRGDSAAYFCASSLVVTDTQYFGPGTRLTVL.

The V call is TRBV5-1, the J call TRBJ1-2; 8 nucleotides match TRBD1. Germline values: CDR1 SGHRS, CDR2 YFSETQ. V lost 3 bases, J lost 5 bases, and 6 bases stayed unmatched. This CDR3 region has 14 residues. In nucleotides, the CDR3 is TGCGCCAGCAGCTCGGGACAGGCCTTATATGGCTACACCTTC. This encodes CASSSGQALYGYTF.

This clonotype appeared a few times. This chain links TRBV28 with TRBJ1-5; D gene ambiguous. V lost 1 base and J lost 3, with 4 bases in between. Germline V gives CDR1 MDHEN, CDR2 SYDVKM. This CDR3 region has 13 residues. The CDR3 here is CASSLSSNQPQHF. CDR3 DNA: TGTGCCAGCAGTTTATCCTCCAATCAGCCCCAGCATTTT.

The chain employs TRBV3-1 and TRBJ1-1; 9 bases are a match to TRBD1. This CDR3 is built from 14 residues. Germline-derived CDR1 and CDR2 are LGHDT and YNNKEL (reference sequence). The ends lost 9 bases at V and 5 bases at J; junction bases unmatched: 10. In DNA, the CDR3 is TGTGCCAGTGGTCGGACAGGGGTGAGGACTGAAGCTTTCTTT. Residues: CASGRTGVRTEAFF.

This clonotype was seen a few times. CDR3 amino acids: CASSLGTGSYEQYV. CDR3 nucleotides: TGTGCCAGCAGCCTAGGGACAGGGTCCTACGAGCAGTACGTC. This sequence joins TRBV11-2 and TRBJ2-7; TRBD1 aligns across 9 bases. V trimming: 5 bases; J trimming: 1 base; junction bases outside the gene matches: 3. This CDR3 has 14 amino acids. CDR1 is SGHAT and CDR2 is FQNNGV in the germline V gene.

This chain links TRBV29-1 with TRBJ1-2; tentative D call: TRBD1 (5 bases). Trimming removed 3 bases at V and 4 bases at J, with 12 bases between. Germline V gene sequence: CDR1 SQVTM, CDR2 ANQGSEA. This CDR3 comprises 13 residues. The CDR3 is CSVEAGSIYGYTF. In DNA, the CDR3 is TGCAGCGTTGAGGCAGGGTCAATCTATGGCTACACCTTC.